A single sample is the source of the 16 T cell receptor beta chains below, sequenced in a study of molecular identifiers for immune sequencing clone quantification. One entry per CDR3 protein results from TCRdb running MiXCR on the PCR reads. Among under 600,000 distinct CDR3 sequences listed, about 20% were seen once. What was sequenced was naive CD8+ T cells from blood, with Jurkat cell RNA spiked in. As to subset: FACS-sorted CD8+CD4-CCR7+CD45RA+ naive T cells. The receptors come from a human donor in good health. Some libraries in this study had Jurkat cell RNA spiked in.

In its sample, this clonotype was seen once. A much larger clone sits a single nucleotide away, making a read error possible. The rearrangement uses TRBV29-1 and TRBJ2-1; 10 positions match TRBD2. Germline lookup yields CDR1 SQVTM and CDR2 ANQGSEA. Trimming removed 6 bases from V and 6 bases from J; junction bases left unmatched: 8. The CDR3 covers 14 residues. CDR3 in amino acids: CSVPGLATRNEQFF. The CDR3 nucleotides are TGCAGCGTCCCGGGACTAGCGACTCGCAATGAGCAGTTCTTC.

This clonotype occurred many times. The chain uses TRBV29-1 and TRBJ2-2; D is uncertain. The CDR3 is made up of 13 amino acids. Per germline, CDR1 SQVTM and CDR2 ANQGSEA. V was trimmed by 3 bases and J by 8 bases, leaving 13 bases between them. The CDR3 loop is CSVESVGTGELFF. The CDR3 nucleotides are TGCAGCGTTGAGAGCGTCGGCACTGGGGAGCTGTTTTTT.

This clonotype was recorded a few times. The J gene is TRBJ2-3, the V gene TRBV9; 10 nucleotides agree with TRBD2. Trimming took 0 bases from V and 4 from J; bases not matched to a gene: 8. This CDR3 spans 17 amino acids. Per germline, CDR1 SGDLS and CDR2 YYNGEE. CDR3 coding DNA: TGTGCCAGCAGCGTAGATAGTAGCGGGAGGTGGGCAGATACGCAGTATTTT. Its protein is CASSVDSSGRWADTQYF.

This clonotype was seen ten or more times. The CDR3, as DNA: TGTGCCAGCAGCTTAGGCGGGACAGCCACAGATACGCAGTATTTT. Its translation is CASSLGGTATDTQYF. This chain links TRBV7-9 with TRBJ2-3, with a possible D match to TRBD1 (7 bases). CDR3 length: 15 residues. Germline V CDR1 and CDR2: SEHNR, FQNEAQ (reference sequence). Trimming cost V 1 base and J 2 bases, with 10 bases left between them. Full variable domain (rest looked up from reference TRBV7-9 and TRBJ2-3): DTGVSQNPRHKITKRGQNVTFRCDPISEHNRLYWYRQTLGQGPEFLTYFQNEAQLEKSRLLSDRFSAERPKGSFSTLEIQRTEQGDSAMYLCASSLGGTATDTQYFGPGTRLTVL.

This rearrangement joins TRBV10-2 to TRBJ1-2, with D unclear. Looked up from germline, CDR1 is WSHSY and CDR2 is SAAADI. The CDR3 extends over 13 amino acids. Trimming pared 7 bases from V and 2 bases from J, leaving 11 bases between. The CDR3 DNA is TGCGCCAGCACCGGGTCACTAAACTATGGCTACACCTTC. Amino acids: CASTGSLNYGYTF.

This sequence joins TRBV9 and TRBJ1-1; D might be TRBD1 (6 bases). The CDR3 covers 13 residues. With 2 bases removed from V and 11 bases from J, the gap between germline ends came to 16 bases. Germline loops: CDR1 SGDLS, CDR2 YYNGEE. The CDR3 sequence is CASSVVSGGPAFF. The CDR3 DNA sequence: TGTGCCAGCAGCGTGGTTTCTGGGGGGCCGGCTTTCTTT.

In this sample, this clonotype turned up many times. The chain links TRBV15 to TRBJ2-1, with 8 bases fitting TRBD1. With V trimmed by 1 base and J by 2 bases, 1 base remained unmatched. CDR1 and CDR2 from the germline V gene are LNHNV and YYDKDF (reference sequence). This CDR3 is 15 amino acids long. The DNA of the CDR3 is TGTGCCACCAGCAGAGGGACAGGGACCTACAATGAGCAGTTCTTC. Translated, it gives CATSRGTGTYNEQFF.

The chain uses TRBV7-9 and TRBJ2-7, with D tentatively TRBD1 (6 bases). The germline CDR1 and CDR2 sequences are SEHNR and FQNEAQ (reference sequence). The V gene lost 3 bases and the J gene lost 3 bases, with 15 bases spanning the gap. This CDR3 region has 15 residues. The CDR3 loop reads CASSLGQGTYYEQYF. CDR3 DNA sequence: TGTGCCAGCAGCTTGGGGCAGGGGACCTACTACGAGCAGTACTTC.

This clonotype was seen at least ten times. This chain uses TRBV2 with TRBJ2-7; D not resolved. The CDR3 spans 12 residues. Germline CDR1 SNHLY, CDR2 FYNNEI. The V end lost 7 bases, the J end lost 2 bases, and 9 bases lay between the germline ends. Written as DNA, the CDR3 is TGTGCCAGCACGGCTGGAGCCTACGAGCAGTACTTC. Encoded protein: CASTAGAYEQYF.

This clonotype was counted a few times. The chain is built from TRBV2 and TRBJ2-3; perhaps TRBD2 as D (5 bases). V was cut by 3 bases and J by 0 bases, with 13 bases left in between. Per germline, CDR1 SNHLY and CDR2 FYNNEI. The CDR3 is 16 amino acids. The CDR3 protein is CASSDQADISTDTQYF. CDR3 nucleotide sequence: TGTGCCAGCAGTGACCAAGCGGATATTAGCACAGATACGCAGTATTTT.

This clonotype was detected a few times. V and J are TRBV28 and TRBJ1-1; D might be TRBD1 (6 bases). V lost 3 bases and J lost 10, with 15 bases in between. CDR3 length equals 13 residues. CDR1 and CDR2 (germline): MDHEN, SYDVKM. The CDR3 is CASSLTGGAGAFF. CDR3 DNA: TGTGCCAGCAGTTTGACTGGGGGCGCTGGAGCTTTCTTT.

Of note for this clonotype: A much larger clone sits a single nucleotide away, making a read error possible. The CDR3 region is CASSLGTLNTGELLF. CDR3 sequence (DNA): TGTGCTAGCAGCTTAGGGACACTGAACACCGGGGAGCTGCTTTTT. This sequence joins TRBV7-7 and TRBJ2-2; possibly TRBD1 for D (6 bases). This CDR3 has 15 residues. Per the germline V gene, CDR1 is SSHAT and CDR2 is FNYEAQ (reference sequence). The complete variable domain, with remaining parts taken from reference TRBV7-7 and TRBJ2-2, reads GAGVSQSPRYKVTKRGQDVTLRCDPISSHATLYWYQQALGQGPEFLTYFNYEAQPDKSGLPSDRFSAERPEGSISTLTIQRTEQRDSAMYRCASSLGTLNTGELLFGEGSRLTVL.

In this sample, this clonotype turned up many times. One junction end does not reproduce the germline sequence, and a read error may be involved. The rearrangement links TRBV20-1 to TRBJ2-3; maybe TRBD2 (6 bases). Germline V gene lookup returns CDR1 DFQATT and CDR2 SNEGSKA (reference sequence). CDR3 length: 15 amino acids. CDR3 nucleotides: TGTAGCTCTCCCAAGAACGGGGGAAACACAGATACGCAGTATTTT. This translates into CSSPKNGGNTDTQYF.

The CDR3 loop reads CASSYQGQGFQETQYF. CDR3 coding DNA: TGTGCCAGCAGTTACCAGGGGCAGGGGTTCCAAGAGACCCAGTACTTC. The V call is TRBV6-2 or TRBV6-3, the J call TRBJ2-5, with D possibly being TRBD1 (6 bases). The CDR3 runs to 16 residues. Per the germline V gene, CDR1 is MNHEY and CDR2 is SVGEGT. With 2 bases removed from V and 1 base from J, the gap between germline ends came to 14 bases.

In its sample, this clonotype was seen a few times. CDR3 region: CASSQDLATGELFF. The CDR3, as DNA: TGTGCCAGCAGCCAAGATTTGGCCACCGGGGAGCTGTTTTTT. This rearrangement joins TRBV14 to TRBJ2-2; D call uncertain. V was shortened by 0 bases and J by 4 bases, with 6 bases between the two germline ends. This CDR3 is 14 amino acids long. The germline CDR1 and CDR2 sequences are SGHDN and FVKESK.

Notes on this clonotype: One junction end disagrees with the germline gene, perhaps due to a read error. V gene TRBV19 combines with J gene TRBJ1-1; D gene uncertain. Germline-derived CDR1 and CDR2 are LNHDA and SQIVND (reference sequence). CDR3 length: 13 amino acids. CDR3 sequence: CASSIGENTEASF. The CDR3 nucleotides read TGTGCCAGTAGTATAGGAGAGAACACTGAAGCTTCCTTT.